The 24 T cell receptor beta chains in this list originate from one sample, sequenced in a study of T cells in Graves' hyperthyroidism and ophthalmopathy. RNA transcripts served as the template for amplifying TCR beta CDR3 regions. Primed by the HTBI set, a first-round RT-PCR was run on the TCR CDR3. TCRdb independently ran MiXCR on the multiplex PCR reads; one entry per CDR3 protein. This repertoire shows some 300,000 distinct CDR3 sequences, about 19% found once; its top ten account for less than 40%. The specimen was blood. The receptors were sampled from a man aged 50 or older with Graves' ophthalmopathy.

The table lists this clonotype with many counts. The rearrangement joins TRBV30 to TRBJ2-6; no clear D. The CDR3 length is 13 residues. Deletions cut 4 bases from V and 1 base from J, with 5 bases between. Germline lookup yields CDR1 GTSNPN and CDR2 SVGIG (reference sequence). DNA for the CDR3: TGTGCCTGGACAGGTTCTGGGGCCAACGTCCTGACTTTC. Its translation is CAWTGSGANVLTF.

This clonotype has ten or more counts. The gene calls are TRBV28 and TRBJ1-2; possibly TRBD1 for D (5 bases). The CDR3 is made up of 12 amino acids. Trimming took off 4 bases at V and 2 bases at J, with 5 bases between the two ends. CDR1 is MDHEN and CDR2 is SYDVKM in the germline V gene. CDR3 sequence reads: CASSSGNYGYTF. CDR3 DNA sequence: TGTGCCAGCAGTTCAGGGAACTATGGCTACACCTTC.

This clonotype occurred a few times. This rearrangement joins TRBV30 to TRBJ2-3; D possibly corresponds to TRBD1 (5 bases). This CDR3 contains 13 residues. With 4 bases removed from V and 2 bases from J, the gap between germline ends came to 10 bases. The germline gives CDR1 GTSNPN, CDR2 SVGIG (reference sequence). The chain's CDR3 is CAWIGATTDTQYF. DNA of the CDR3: TGTGCCTGGATAGGGGCTACCACAGATACGCAGTATTTT.

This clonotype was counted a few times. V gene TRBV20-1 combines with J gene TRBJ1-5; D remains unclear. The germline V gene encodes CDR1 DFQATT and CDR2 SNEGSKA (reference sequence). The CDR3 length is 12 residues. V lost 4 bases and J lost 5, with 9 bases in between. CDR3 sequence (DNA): TGCAGTGCTACTGACCGCTATCAGCCCCAGCATTTT. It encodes CSATDRYQPQHF.

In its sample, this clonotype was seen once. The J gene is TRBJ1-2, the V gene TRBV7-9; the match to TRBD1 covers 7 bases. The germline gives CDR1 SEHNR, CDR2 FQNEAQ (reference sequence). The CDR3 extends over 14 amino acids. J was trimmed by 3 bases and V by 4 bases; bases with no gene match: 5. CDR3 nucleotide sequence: TGTGCCAGCAGCTACGGGACAGCAGACTATGGCTACACCTTC. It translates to CASSYGTADYGYTF.

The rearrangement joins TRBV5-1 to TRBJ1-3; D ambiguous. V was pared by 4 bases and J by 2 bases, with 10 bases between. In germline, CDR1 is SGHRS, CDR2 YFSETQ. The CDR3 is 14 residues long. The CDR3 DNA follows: TGCGCCAGCAGCCCGGATCCTACTGGAAACACCATATATTTT. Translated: CASSPDPTGNTIYF.

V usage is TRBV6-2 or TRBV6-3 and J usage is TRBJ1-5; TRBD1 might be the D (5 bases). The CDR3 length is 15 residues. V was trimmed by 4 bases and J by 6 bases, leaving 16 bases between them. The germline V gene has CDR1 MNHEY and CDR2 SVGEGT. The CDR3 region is CASSSDGGVAQPQHF. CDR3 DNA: TGTGCCAGCAGTTCCGACGGGGGGGTTGCTCAGCCCCAGCATTTT.

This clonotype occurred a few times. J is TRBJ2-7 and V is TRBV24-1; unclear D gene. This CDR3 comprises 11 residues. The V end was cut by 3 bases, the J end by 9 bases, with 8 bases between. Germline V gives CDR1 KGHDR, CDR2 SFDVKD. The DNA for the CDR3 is TGTGCCACCAGTGATGATTTCGGGCAGTACTTC. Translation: CATSDDFGQYF.

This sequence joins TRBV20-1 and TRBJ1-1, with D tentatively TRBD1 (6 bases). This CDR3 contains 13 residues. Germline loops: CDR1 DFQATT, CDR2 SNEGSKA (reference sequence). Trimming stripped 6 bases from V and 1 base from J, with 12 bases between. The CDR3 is CSAGGHPNTEAFF. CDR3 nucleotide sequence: TGCAGTGCGGGGGGACACCCGAACACTGAAGCTTTCTTT.

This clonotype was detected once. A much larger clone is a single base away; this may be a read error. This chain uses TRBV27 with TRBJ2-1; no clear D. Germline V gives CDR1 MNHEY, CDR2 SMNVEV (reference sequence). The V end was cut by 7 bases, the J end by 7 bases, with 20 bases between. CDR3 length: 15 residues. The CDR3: CASNLDEGPINEQFF. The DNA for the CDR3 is TGTGCCAGCAACCTGGACGAAGGCCCCATAAATGAGCAGTTCTTC.

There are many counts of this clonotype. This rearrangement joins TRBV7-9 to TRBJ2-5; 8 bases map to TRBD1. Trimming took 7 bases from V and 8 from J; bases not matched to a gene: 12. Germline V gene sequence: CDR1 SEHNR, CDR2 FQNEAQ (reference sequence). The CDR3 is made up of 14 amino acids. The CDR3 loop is CASILDRGGFTQYF. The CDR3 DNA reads TGTGCCAGCATCCTCGACAGGGGCGGGTTTACCCAGTACTTC.

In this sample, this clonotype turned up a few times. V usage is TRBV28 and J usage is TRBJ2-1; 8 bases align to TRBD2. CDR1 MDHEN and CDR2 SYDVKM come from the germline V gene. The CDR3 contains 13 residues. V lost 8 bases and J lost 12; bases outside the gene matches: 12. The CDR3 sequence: CASSFFREGWQFF. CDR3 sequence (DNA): TGTGCCAGCTCTTTCTTCCGGGAGGGTTGGCAGTTCTTC.

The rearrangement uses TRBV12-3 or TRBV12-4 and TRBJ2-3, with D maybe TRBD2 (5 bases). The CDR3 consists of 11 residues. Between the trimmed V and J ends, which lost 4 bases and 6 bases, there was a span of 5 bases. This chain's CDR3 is CASSSGDTQYF. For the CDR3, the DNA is TGTGCCAGCAGTTCGGGGGATACGCAGTATTTT.

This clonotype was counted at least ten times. CDR3 amino acids: CASSPRTQSYEQYF. The CDR3 DNA reads TGTGCCAGCAGTCCTAGGACCCAGTCCTACGAGCAGTACTTC. The chain joins TRBV6-1 to TRBJ2-7, with no clear D. Germline values: CDR1 MNHNS, CDR2 SASEGT. The V end lost 5 bases, the J end lost 1 base, and 12 bases lay between the germline ends. This CDR3 is 14 amino acids long.

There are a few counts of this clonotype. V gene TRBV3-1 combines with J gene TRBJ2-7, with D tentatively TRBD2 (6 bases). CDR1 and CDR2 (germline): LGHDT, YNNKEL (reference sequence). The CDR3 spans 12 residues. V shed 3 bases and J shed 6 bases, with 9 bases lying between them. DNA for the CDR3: TGTGCCAGCAGCCAGGGTAGCGGCGAGCAGTACTTC. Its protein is CASSQGSGEQYF.

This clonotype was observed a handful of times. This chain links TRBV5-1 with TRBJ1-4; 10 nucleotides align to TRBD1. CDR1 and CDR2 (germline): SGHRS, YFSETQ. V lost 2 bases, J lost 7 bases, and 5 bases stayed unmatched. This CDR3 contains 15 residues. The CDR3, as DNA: TGCGCCAGCAGCTTACGACAGGGGGCGGGTGAAAAACTGTTTTTT. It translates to CASSLRQGAGEKLFF.

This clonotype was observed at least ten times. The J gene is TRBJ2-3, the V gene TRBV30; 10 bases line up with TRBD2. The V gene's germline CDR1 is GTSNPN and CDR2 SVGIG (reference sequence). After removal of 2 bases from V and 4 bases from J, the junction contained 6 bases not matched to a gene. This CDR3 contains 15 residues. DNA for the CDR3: TGTGCCTGGAGTTCTGCTAGCGGGAGTCCAGATACGCAGTATTTT. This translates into CAWSSASGSPDTQYF. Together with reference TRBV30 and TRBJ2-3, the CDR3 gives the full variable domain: SQTIHQWPATLVQPVGSPLSLECTVEGTSNPNLYWYRQAAGRGLQLLFYSVGIGQISSEVPQNLSASRPQDRQFILSSKKLLLSDSGFYLCAWSSASGSPDTQYFGPGTRLTVL.

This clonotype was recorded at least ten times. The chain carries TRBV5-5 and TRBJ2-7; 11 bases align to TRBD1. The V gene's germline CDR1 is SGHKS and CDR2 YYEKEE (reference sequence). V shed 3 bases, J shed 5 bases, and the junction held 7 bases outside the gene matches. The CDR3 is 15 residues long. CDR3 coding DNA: TGTGCCAGCAGCTGGAGGACAGGGGGCTTCCACGAGCAGTACTTC. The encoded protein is CASSWRTGGFHEQYF.

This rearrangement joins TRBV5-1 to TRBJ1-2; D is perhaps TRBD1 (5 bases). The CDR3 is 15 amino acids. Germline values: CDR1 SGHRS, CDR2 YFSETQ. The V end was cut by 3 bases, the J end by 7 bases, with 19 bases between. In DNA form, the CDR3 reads TGCGCCAGCAGCTCCGGGGGAGGAGTGTTCTCTGGCTACACCTTC. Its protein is CASSSGGGVFSGYTF.

In nucleotides, the CDR3 is TGTGCCAGCAGCGTCGATGGACAGGGCCGGGGAGGAGCTTTCTTT. As protein: CASSVDGQGRGGAFF. The chain has TRBV9 and TRBJ1-1; 8 bases align to TRBD1. V was pared by 2 bases and J by 10 bases, with 13 bases of the junction left unmatched. The germline V gene has CDR1 SGDLS and CDR2 YYNGEE. The CDR3 has 15 amino acids.

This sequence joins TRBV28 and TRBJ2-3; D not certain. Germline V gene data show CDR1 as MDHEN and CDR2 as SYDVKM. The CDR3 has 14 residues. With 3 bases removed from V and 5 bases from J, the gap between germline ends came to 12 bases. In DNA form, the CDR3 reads TGTGCCAGCAGTTTGAGGACGTCGGGAGATACGCAGTATTTT. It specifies CASSLRTSGDTQYF.

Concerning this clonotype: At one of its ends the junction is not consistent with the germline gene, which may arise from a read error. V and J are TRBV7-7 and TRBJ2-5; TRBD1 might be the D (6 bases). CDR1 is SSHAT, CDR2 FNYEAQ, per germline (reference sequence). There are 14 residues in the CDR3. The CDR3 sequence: CASSHGQPQETQYF. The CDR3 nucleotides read TGTGCTAGCAGCCACGGACAGCCCCAAGAGACCCAGTACTTC.

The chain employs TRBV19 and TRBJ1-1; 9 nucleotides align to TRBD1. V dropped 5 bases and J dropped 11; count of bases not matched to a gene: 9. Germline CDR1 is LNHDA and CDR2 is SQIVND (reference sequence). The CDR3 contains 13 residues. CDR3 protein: CASSLGQGISAFF. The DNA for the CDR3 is TGTGCCAGTAGTCTCGGACAGGGGATTAGCGCTTTCTTT.

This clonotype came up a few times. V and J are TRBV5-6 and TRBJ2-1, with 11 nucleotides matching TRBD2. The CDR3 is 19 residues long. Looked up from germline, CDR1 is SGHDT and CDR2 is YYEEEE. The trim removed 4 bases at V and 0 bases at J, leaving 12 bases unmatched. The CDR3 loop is CASSRGRGSGRVSYNEQFF. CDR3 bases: TGTGCCAGCAGCCGGGGTAGAGGTAGCGGGAGGGTCTCCTACAATGAGCAGTTCTTC.